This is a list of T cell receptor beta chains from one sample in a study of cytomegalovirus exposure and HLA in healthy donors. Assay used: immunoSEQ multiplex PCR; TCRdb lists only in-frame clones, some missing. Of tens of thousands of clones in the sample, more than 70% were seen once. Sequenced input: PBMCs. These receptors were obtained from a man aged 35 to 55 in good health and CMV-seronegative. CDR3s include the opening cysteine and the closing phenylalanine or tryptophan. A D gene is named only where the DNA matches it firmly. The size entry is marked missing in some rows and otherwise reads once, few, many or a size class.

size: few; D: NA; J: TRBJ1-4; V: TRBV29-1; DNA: TGCAGCGCAATCGGAATCGGGGTTGGGAATGAAAAACTGTTTTTT; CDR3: CSAIGIGVGNEKLFF
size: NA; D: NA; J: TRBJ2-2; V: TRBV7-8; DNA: TGTGCCAGCAGCTTAGGAGTGGGACAAAACACCGGGGAGCTGTTTTTT; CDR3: CASSLGVGQNTGELFF
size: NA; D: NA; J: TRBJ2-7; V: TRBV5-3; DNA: TGTGCCAGAAGCTTGAGTGAAGGACAGTTCTACGAGCAGTACTTC; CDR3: CARSLSEGQFYEQYF
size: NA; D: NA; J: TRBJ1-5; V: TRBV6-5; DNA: TGTGCCAGCAGTTACGGGCAGTATAGCAATCAGCCCCAGCATTTT; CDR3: CASSYGQYSNQPQHF
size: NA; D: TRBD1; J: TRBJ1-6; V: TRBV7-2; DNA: TGTGCCAGCAGCCGGGGACAGGTCAGCTCCTATAATTCACCCCTCCACTTT; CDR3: CASSRGQVSSYNSPLHF
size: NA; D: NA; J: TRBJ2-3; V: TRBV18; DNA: TGTGCCAGCTCACGACAGACAGATACGCAGTATTTT; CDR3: CASSRQTDTQYF
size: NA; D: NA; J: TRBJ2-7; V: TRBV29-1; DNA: TGCAGCGTTGAAGGTAGAGACTACGAGCAGTACTTC; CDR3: CSVEGRDYEQYF
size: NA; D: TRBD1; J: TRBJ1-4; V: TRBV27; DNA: TGTGCCAGCACTTCCTTAGCAGGGGGTAATGAAAAACTGTTTTTT; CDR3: CASTSLAGGNEKLFF
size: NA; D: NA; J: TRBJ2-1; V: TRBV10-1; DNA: TGCGCCAGCAGTGAACAAAGGGCAGGGTTCGACAATGAGCAGTTCTTC; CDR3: CASSEQRAGFDNEQFF
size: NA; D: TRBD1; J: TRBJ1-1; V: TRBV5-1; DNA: TGCGCCAGCAGCTCTCGGGGGCCAGGGGGCCTTGGCACTGAAGCTTTCTTT; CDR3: CASSSRGPGGLGTEAFF
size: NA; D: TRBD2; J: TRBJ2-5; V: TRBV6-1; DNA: TGTGCCAGCAGTGAACTCCGGGGGGTGTACCAAGAGACCCAGTACTTC; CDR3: CASSELRGVYQETQYF
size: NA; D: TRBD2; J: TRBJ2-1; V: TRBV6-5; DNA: TGTGCCAGCAGTTACGGACTAGCGGGATACGGTAATGAGCAGTTCTTC; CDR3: CASSYGLAGYGNEQFF
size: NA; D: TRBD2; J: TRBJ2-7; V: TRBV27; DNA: TGTGCCAGCAGTTTATCGACTAGCGGCTACGAGCAGTACTTC; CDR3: CASSLSTSGYEQYF
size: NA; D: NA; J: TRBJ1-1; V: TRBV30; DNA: TGTGCCTGGAGTGGACTGCGGGGGACTGAAGCTTTCTTT; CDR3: CAWSGLRGTEAFF
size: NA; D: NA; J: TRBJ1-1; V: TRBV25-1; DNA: TGTGCCAGCAAACCCCTGGGGACAAGTGATGAAGCTTTCTTT; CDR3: CASKPLGTSDEAFF
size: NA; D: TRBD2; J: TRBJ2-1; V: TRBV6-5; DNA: TGTGCCAGCAGTTCCACTAGCGACCGCTACAATGAGCAGTTCTTC; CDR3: CASSSTSDRYNEQFF
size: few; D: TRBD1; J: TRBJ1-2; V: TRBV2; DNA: TGTGCCAGCAGTGAAAGGACAGGGGGCCGTGGCTACACCTTC; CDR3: CASSERTGGRGYTF
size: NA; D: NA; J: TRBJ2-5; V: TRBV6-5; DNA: TGTGCCAGCAGCCGAGGACTATCGGGAGAGACCCAGTACTTC; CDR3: CASSRGLSGETQYF
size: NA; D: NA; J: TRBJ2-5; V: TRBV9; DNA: TGTGCCAGCAGCGTAGCTACATGGGGCCCCCAAGAGACCCAGTACTTC; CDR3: CASSVATWGPQETQYF
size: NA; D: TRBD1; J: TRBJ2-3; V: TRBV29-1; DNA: TGCAGCGTTGAAGTCAATAGGGGGCCTGGCGCAGATACGCAGTATTTT; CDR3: CSVEVNRGPGADTQYF
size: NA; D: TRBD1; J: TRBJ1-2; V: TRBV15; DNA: TGTGCCACCAGCGTTACAGGGGCTTATGGCTACACCTTC; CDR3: CATSVTGAYGYTF
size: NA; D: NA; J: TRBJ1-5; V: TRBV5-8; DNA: TGTGCCAGCAGCCAAAATCAGCCCCAGCATTTT; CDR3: CASSQNQPQHF
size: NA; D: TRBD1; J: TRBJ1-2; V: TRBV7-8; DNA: TGTGCCAGCAGCCCCGGACAGGAAGGAAGGTTCTACACCTTC; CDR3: CASSPGQEGRFYTF
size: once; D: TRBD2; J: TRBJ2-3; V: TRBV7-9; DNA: TGTTCCAGCAGCCGGCTAGCGGGGAGAAGTACGCAGTATTTT; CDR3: CSSSRLAGRSTQYF
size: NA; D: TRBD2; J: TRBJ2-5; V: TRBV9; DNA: TGTGCCAGCAGCGGTAGCGGGGGGGCCGGGGAGACCCAGTACTTC; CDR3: CASSGSGGAGETQYF
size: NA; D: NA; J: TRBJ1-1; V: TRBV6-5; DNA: TGTGCCAGCAGTCAACAGGGAAGCACTGAAGCTTTCTTT; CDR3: CASSQQGSTEAFF
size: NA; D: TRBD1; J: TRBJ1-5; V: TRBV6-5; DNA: TGTGCCAGCAGTCCGGGGACAGTTAGCAATCAGCCCCAGCATTTT; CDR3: CASSPGTVSNQPQHF
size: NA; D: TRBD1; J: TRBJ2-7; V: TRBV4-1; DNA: TGCGCCAGCAGCCGAGACAGGGTTGCCTACGAGCAGTACTTC; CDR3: CASSRDRVAYEQYF
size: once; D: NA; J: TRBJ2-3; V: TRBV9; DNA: TGTGCCAGCAGCGTAGCGGTGGGGACTCACACAGATACGCAGTATTTT; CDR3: CASSVAVGTHTDTQYF
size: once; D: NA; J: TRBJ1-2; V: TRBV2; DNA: TGTGCCAGCAGTGAAGCCCACAGGGATCGTGGTGGCTACACCTTC; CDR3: CASSEAHRDRGGYTF
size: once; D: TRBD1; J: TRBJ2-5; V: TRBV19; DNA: TGTGCCAGTAGTTCGGACAGGGCATGGGGAGAGACCCAGTACTTC; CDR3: CASSSDRAWGETQYF
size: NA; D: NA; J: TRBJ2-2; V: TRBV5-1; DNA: TGCGCCAGCAGCTCACTGCCGGGGAGCAAGAACACCGGGGAGCTGTTTTTT; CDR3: CASSSLPGSKNTGELFF
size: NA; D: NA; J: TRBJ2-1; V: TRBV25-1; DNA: TGTGCCAGCAGTGAATCTGGCAGGGGAAATAGGAATGAGCAGTTCTTC; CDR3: CASSESGRGNRNEQFF
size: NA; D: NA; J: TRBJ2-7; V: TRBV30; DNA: TGTGCCTGGATTGGCGGATCCTACGAGCAGTACTTC; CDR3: CAWIGGSYEQYF
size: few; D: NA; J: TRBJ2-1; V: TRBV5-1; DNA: TGCGCCAGCAGTCGGGACACCTCCTCCTACAATGAGCAGTTCTTC; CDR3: CASSRDTSSYNEQFF
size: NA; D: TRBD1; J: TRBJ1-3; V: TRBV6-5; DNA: TGTGCCAGCAGTGCAGGGGGAAACGGAAACACCATATATTTT; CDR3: CASSAGGNGNTIYF
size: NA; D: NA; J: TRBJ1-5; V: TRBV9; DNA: TGTGCCAGCAGCGTAGATCCCGACAGCCCAAATCAGCCCCAGCATTTT; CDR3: CASSVDPDSPNQPQHF
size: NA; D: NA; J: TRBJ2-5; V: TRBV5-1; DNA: TGCGCCAGCAGCCCTGATCGGGGCCAGTACTTC; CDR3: CASSPDRGQYF
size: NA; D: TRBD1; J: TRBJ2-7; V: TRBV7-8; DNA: TGTGCCAGCAGCTTAGGGGCTCAGGGGGCAGACTACGAGCAGTACTTC; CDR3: CASSLGAQGADYEQYF
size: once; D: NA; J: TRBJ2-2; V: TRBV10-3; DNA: TGTGCCATCAGTGAAGTGGGAGAGGCGGGGTCCGCGGAGCTGTTTTTT; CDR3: CAISEVGEAGSAELFF
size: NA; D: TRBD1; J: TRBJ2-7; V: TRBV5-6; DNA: TGTGCCAGCAGCTTAGGGACAGGGGCCTACGAGCAGTACTTC; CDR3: CASSLGTGAYEQYF
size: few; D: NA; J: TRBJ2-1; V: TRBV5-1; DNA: TGCGCCAGCAGCTTGTCCCGACCGGGGAGACCGTCCTACAATGAGCAGTTCTTC; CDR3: CASSLSRPGRPSYNEQFF
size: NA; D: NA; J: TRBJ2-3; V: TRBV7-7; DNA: TGTGCTACGGCCCGGGGAGTAACAGATACGCAGTATTTT; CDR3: CATARGVTDTQYF
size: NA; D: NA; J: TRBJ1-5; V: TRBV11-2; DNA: TGTGCCAGCAGCCCTTACGGGGGTAGCAATCAGCCCCAGCATTTT; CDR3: CASSPYGGSNQPQHF
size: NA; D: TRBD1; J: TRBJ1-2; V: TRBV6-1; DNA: TGTGCCAGCAGCGAAACCTTTCGGACAGGGAACAGCGGCTACACCTTC; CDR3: CASSETFRTGNSGYTF
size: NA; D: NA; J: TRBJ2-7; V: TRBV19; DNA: TGTGCCAGTACCGGGTCAAACCCGGGGAGTGTGGGCGAGCAGTACTTC; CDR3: CASTGSNPGSVGEQYF
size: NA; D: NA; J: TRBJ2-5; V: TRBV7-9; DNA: TGTGCCAGCAGCTCAAACAGGGATGACGTAGAGGAGACCCAGTACTTC; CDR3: CASSSNRDDVEETQYF
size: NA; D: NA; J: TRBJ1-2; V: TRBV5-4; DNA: TGTGCCAGCAGGGATATTACAGGGTTTCGATCTGGCTACACCTTC; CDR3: CASRDITGFRSGYTF